Listed here is a single TCR beta chain. Antigen: not known. An input of about 0.5 to 1 ug of RNA was subjected to reverse transcription using random hexamers. Amplification of the TCR beta CDR3 was carried out by immunoSEQ multiplex PCR, which spanned a total of 54 Vbeta and 13 Jbeta segments. MiXCR, run by TCRdb on the immunoSEQ multiplex PCR reads, gives a single entry per CDR3 protein. This table has roughly 200,000 distinct CDR3 sequences, roughly 90% appearing once. Trimming pared 1 base from V and 11 bases from J, leaving 16 bases between. The germline gives CDR1 GTSNPN, CDR2 SVGIG (reference sequence). The length of the CDR3 is 13 residues. This specimen comes from a study of CD8 T cells in Susac syndrome. Whole-study findings and limits: The CD4+ T cell repertoires, which came from Susac syndrome patients, showed no sign of clonal expansion. That the number of individuals in its TCR sequencing and HLA analysis was relatively small was acknowledged by the study.

The chain joins TRBV30 to TRBJ2-3, with D possibly called TRBD1 or TRBD2 (5 bases each). Sequences were obtained from CD4+ T cells from PBMCs. The receptor was isolated from a human donor with Susac syndrome. CDR3 coding DNA: TGTGCCTGGAGTGGCCGGGACCTAGGATGGCAGTATTTT. Translated: CAWSGRDLGWQYF.